This entry lists 4 T cell receptor beta chains sequenced from one sample in a study of PD-1 blockade in classical Hodgkin lymphoma. Using immunoSEQ multiplex PCR, the repertoire was profiled, and TCRdb retains in-frame clones only, with some absent. The sample contains roughly 64,000 clones, 75% to 95% of which appear only once. The time point: cycle 4 day 1 (C4D1), after less than seven weeks of nivolumab. Every patient was affected by relapse after autologous stem cell transplantation, while exposure to brentuximab vedotin was not uniform. This material consisted of peripheral blood mononuclear cells (PBMCs), taken before the fourth cycle of nivolumab. These receptors were obtained from a human donor with classical Hodgkin lymphoma.

V usage is TRBV7-9 and J usage is TRBJ1-1; D perhaps matches TRBD1 (5 bases). This CDR3 contains 15 residues. Trimming removed 5 bases at V and 0 bases at J, with 13 bases between. The germline gives CDR1 SEHNR, CDR2 FQNEAQ (reference sequence). The CDR3 DNA is TGTGCCAGCAGCCCGGGGCGAATAATGAACACTGAAGCTTTCTTT. Translation gives CASSPGRIMNTEAFF.

Written as DNA, the CDR3 is TGTGCCACCCGCGGGGGGAGCTCCTACAATGAGCAGTTCTTC. This codes for CATRGGSSYNEQFF. V is TRBV5-4 and J is TRBJ2-1; 8 positions agree with TRBD2. The CDR3 has 14 amino acids. Germline V CDR1 and CDR2: SGHNT, YYREEE (reference sequence). The ends lost 9 bases at V and 0 bases at J; junction bases unmatched: 5.

The V call is TRBV6-5, the J call TRBJ1-2, with D perhaps matching TRBD1 (5 bases). The germline V gene has CDR1 MNHEY and CDR2 SVGAGI. Trimming shortened V by 2 bases and J by 8 bases, and 21 bases separated the two germline ends. The CDR3 is made up of 16 amino acids. CDR3 sequence reads: CASSYPPGKGELGYTF. The CDR3 nucleotides are TGTGCCAGCAGTTACCCCCCGGGGAAAGGGGAGTTAGGCTACACCTTC.

This clone came up once. The chain couples TRBV19 to TRBJ1-1; D perhaps matches TRBD1 (6 bases). The CDR3 sequence is 17 residues long. Germline assignment: CDR1 LNHDA and CDR2 SQIVND (reference sequence). Trimming stripped 8 bases from V and 0 bases from J, with 22 bases between. CDR3 DNA sequence: TGTGCCAGTCCACCCGGACAGTCGCTCCTTATGAACACTGAAGCTTTCTTT. It translates to CASPPGQSLLMNTEAFF.